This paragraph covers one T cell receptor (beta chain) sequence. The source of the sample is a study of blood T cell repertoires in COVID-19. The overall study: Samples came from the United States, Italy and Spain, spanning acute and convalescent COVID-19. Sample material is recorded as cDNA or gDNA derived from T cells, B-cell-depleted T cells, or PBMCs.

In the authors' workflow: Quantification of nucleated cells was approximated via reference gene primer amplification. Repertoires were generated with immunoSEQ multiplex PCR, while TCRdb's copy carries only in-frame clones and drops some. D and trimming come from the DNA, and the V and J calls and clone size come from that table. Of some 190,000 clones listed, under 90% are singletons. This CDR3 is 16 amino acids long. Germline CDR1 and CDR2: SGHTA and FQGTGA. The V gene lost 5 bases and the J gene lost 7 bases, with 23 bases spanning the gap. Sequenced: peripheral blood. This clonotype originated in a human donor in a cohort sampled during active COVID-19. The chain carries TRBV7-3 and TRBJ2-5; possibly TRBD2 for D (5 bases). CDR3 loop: CASSEHETRGSGTQYF. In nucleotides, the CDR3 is TGTGCCAGCAGCGAACACGAAACTCGGGGTTCTGGGACCCAGTACTTC.